Below, 29 T cell receptor beta chains from the same sample are listed, as sequenced in a study of beta chain features in type 1 diabetes. The whole isolated RNA underwent reverse transcription, so sequencing captured expressed TCRB transcripts. Method: immunoSEQ multiplex PCR; TCRdb's copy keeps in-frame clones and lacks some. The sample consists of over 700,000 clones, 15% to 20% of them appearing once. The sample was naive CD4+ T cells from blood. The receptors were sampled from a woman younger than 35 in good health.

This clone was observed a handful of times. The V and J genes are TRBV18 and TRBJ1-1; 8 bases map to TRBD1. The CDR3 sequence is 18 residues long. CDR1 and CDR2 (germline): KGHSH, LQKENI. V was clipped by 6 bases and J by 0 bases; unmatched bases: 15. In nucleotides, the CDR3 is TGTGCCAGCTCGCGGGCCGGGACAGGTTACGGGCTGAACACTGAAGCTTTCTTT. This sequence encodes CASSRAGTGYGLNTEAFF. Using reference TRBV18 and TRBJ1-1 for the parts outside the CDR3, the full variable domain is NAGVMQNPRHLVRRRGQEARLRCSPMKGHSHVYWYRQLPEEGLKFMVYLQKENIIDESGMPKERFSAEFPKEGPSILRIQQVVRGDSAAYFCASSRAGTGYGLNTEAFFGQGTRLTVV.

The chain has TRBV5-1 and TRBJ2-7, with D uncertain. Between the trimmed V and J ends, which lost 1 base and 5 bases, there was a span of 13 bases. CDR1 SGHRS and CDR2 YFSETQ come from the germline V gene. The CDR3 totals 14 residues. Here the CDR3 reads CASSLFVGRDEQYF. The CDR3 nucleotides are TGCGCCAGCAGCTTGTTTGTAGGACGTGACGAGCAGTACTTC.

This clone was detected only a few times. The chain carries TRBV27 and TRBJ2-5; tentative D call: TRBD2 (5 bases). The CDR3 is 13 amino acids. Between the trimmed V and J ends, which lost 2 bases and 2 bases, there was a span of 6 bases. Germline values: CDR1 MNHEY, CDR2 SMNVEV (reference sequence). CDR3 region: CASSLLAQETQYF. DNA for the CDR3: TGTGCCAGCAGTTTACTAGCTCAAGAGACCCAGTACTTC.

The J gene is TRBJ1-1, the V gene TRBV25-1, with a weak D call TRBD1 (6 bases). V shed 9 bases and J shed 1 base, with 9 bases lying between them. The CDR3 has 12 amino acids. The germline gives CDR1 MGHDK, CDR2 SYGVNS. The CDR3 here is CASGQRNTEAFF. The CDR3 DNA sequence: TGTGCCAGTGGACAGCGGAACACTGAAGCTTTCTTT.

The gene calls are TRBV2 and TRBJ2-7; D possibly corresponds to TRBD1 (5 bases). V shed 6 bases and J shed 1 base, with 10 bases lying between them. Germline V lookup: CDR1 SNHLY, CDR2 FYNNEI. This CDR3 region has 13 residues. CDR3 residues: CASRGPVSYEQYF. The CDR3 DNA reads TGTGCCAGCAGGGGGCCAGTGTCCTACGAGCAGTACTTC. Together with reference TRBV2 and TRBJ2-7, the CDR3 gives the full variable domain: EPEVTQTPSHQVTQMGQEVILRCVPISNHLYFYWYRQILGQKVEFLVSFYNNEISEKSEIFDDQFSVERPDGSNFTLKIRSTKLEDSAMYFCASRGPVSYEQYFGPGTRLTVT.

This clone has just a few counts. The V call is TRBV28, the J call TRBJ1-1; D call uncertain. Germline V CDR1 and CDR2: MDHEN, SYDVKM. Trimming stripped 4 bases from V and 0 bases from J, with 15 bases between. CDR3 size: 16 residues. DNA of the CDR3: TGTGCCAGCAGTTCCCCCGCGTCGGGAATGAACACTGAAGCTTTCTTT. This encodes CASSSPASGMNTEAFF.

The chain combines TRBV28 with TRBJ2-3; the D gene could be TRBD1 or TRBD2 (5 bases each). CDR1 is MDHEN and CDR2 is SYDVKM in the germline V gene. Trimming removed 3 bases at V and 8 bases at J, with 15 bases between. This CDR3 contains 14 residues. CDR3 amino acids: CASSFGRAGGTQYF. CDR3 nucleotides: TGTGCCAGCAGTTTTGGTAGGGCTGGGGGTACGCAGTATTTT.

This clone was picked up a small number of times. J is TRBJ1-4 and V is TRBV4-2, with 12 bases aligning to TRBD1. Germline V gene data show CDR1 as LGHNA and CDR2 as YNFKEQ. The length of the CDR3 is 17 residues. After removal of 5 bases from V and 5 bases from J, the junction contained 9 bases not matched to a gene. This chain's CDR3 is CASSYGTGGAGNEKLFF. The CDR3 DNA is TGTGCCAGCAGCTACGGGACAGGGGGCGCGGGAAATGAAAAACTGTTTTTT.

The chain couples TRBV6-5 to TRBJ2-3; no clear D gene. V shed 4 bases and J shed 1 base, with 9 bases lying between them. The germline CDR1 and CDR2 sequences are MNHEY and SVGAGI. This CDR3 is built from 14 residues. The CDR3 region is CASSLRVRTDTQYF. CDR3 nucleotide sequence: TGTGCCAGCAGTTTACGGGTTCGCACAGATACGCAGTATTTT.

This rearrangement joins TRBV15 to TRBJ1-5, with D perhaps TRBD1 (6 bases). The CDR3 has 19 residues. Germline V gene lookup returns CDR1 LNHNV and CDR2 YYDKDF (reference sequence). The V end was cut by 3 bases, the J end by 5 bases, with 26 bases between. The CDR3 reads CATSRDFPGVGQVDQPQHF. The CDR3 bases are TGTGCCACCAGCAGGGACTTCCCCGGCGTGGGACAAGTAGATCAGCCCCAGCATTTT.

The chain employs TRBV25-1 and TRBJ2-3; D perhaps matches TRBD2 (5 bases). Germline values: CDR1 MGHDK, CDR2 SYGVNS. The CDR3 is 14 amino acids. V lost 0 bases, J lost 4 bases, and 8 bases lay in between. The CDR3 sequence: CASSEYRDSDTQYF. DNA of the CDR3: TGTGCCAGCAGTGAATACCGGGATTCAGATACGCAGTATTTT. Supplemented by reference TRBV25-1 and TRBJ2-3, the full variable domain reads EADIYQTPRYLVIGTGKKITLECSQTMGHDKMYWYQQDPGMELHLIHYSYGVNSTEKGDLSSESTVSRIRTEHFPLTLESARPSHTSQYLCASSEYRDSDTQYFGPGTRLTVL.

This clone has just a few counts. V is TRBV10-3 and J is TRBJ2-7; 8 positions match TRBD1. This CDR3 has 13 amino acids. The V gene's germline CDR1 is ENHRY and CDR2 SYGVKD. After removal of 5 bases from V and 4 bases from J, the junction contained 4 bases not matched to a gene. The CDR3 nucleotides read TGTGCCATCAGTAGGACAGGGACGTACGAGCAGTACTTC. Translating it yields CAISRTGTYEQYF.

A remark on this clone: This CDR3 is also generated by other DNA sequences in the sample. This chain connects TRBV7-2 to TRBJ2-6, with unresolved D. CDR1 is SGHTA and CDR2 is FQGNSA in the germline V gene. V was pared by 1 base and J by 0 bases, with 4 bases between. CDR3 length: 15 residues. The CDR3 DNA reads as TGTGCCAGCAGCTTAGGAGGCTCTGGGGCCAACGTCCTGACTTTC. Its translation is CASSLGGSGANVLTF.

V and J are TRBV6-5 and TRBJ1-4; D gene ambiguous. Trimming took off 4 bases at V and 6 bases at J, with 12 bases between the two ends. The CDR3 has 14 amino acids. In germline, CDR1 is MNHEY, CDR2 SVGAGI. In DNA, the CDR3 is TGTGCCAGCAGTTCGGCCGCCCTTGATGAAAAACTGTTTTTT. Its protein is CASSSAALDEKLFF.

The V gene is TRBV6-4, the J gene TRBJ2-7; 8 bases are a match to TRBD1. The CDR3 has 14 amino acids. The V and J ends lost 7 bases and 2 bases, in that order; junction bases with no gene match: 7. Per the germline V gene, CDR1 is MRHNA and CDR2 is SNTAGT. The CDR3 nucleotides are TGTGCCAGCACCTGGACAGGGATCCCCTACGAGCAGTACTTC. Translation: CASTWTGIPYEQYF.

This clone was observed a few times. Other nucleotide sequences from this sample produce the same CDR3. This chain uses TRBV7-2 with TRBJ1-1, with D maybe TRBD1 (6 bases). Germline V gene sequence: CDR1 SGHTA, CDR2 FQGNSA. V lost 5 bases and J 3 bases, leaving 10 bases between the germline ends. This CDR3 spans 13 amino acids. The CDR3 sequence: CASSTQGDTEAFF. The CDR3 DNA sequence: TGTGCCAGCAGCACACAGGGAGACACTGAAGCTTTCTTT.

This clone was observed a handful of times. V and J are TRBV5-1 and TRBJ2-3; D is undetermined. V was pared by 7 bases and J by 3 bases, with 15 bases between. The germline V gene encodes CDR1 SGHRS and CDR2 YFSETQ. CDR3 length: 14 residues. CDR3 nucleotide sequence: TGCGCCAGCCGGCCGGGTCCTCCAACAGATACGCAGTATTTT. This sequence encodes CASRPGPPTDTQYF.

Note on this clone: Other nucleotide sequences from this sample produce the same CDR3. The V and J genes are TRBV28 and TRBJ2-1; D ambiguous. V lost 4 bases, J lost 3 bases, and 4 bases lay in between. This CDR3 is 12 amino acids long. The germline V gene encodes CDR1 MDHEN and CDR2 SYDVKM. CDR3 in amino acids: CASSSDYNEQFF. In DNA, the CDR3 is TGTGCCAGCAGTTCAGACTACAATGAGCAGTTCTTC.

CDR3 sequence reads: CASSRILDTQYF. The DNA for the CDR3 is TGTGCCAGCAGCCGCATCTTGGATACGCAGTATTTT. The chain combines TRBV7-9 with TRBJ2-3; D gene uncertain. The V gene's germline CDR1 is SEHNR and CDR2 FQNEAQ (reference sequence). The CDR3 is 12 residues long. Trimming took 5 bases from V and 6 from J, leaving 9 bases between them.

This clone was counted between two and nine times. The chain carries TRBV13 and TRBJ2-6; D is unresolved. CDR3 size: 14 residues. Trimming removed 2 bases from V and 3 bases from J, with 5 bases in between. Germline V gene lookup returns CDR1 PRHDT and CDR2 FYEKMQ (reference sequence). DNA for the CDR3: TGTGCCAGCAGCTTAAAAGGTGGGGCCAACGTCCTGACTTTC. It is translated as CASSLKGGANVLTF.

This clone has a handful of counts. The chain carries TRBV28 and TRBJ2-1, with TRBD2 as a possible D gene (5 bases). Trimming removed 10 bases from V and 1 base from J, with 8 bases in between. CDR3 length equals 12 residues. Germline V lookup: CDR1 MDHEN, CDR2 SYDVKM. CDR3 bases: TGTGCCACGGGAAGGTCCTACAATGAGCAGTTCTTC. It codes for CATGRSYNEQFF.

This clone has just a few counts. The sample contains more than one DNA sequence encoding this CDR3. The V call is TRBV6-5, the J call TRBJ2-3; D uncertain. Germline lookup yields CDR1 MNHEY and CDR2 SVGAGI. CDR3 length equals 14 residues. Trimming took off 0 bases at V and 0 bases at J, with 4 bases between the two ends. CDR3 in DNA: TGTGCCAGCAGTTACTCGCGGAGCACAGATACGCAGTATTTT. Protein sequence: CASSYSRSTDTQYF.

This chain joins TRBV7-9 and TRBJ2-3; D not resolved. Germline V gene lookup returns CDR1 SEHNR and CDR2 FQNEAQ (reference sequence). V lost 2 bases, J lost 4 bases, and 4 bases lay in between. The CDR3 is 12 amino acids. The CDR3 loop is CASSLFADTQYF. The CDR3, as DNA: TGTGCCAGCAGCTTATTTGCAGATACGCAGTATTTT. The full variable domain, rest sourced from reference TRBV7-9 and TRBJ2-3, is DTGVSQNPRHKITKRGQNVTFRCDPISEHNRLYWYRQTLGQGPEFLTYFQNEAQLEKSRLLSDRFSAERPKGSFSTLEIQRTEQGDSAMYLCASSLFADTQYFGPGTRLTVL.

The chain joins TRBV5-6 to TRBJ2-7; maybe TRBD2 (6 bases). V lost 4 bases and J lost 7, with 18 bases in between. Germline-derived CDR1 and CDR2 are SGHDT and YYEEEE. CDR3 length: 14 residues. Here the CDR3 reads CASSQALRRGEQYF. CDR3 coding DNA: TGTGCCAGCAGCCAAGCCTTGCGACGGGGGGAGCAGTACTTC.

The chain has TRBV9 and TRBJ2-1, with TRBD2 matching 7 bases. Unmatched junction bases numbered 7, after V lost 3 bases and J lost 4 bases. Germline V gives CDR1 SGDLS, CDR2 YYNGEE. The CDR3 totals 15 residues. The CDR3 protein is CASSDRSGKYNEQFF. CDR3 nucleotides: TGTGCCAGCAGCGACCGCAGCGGGAAATACAATGAGCAGTTCTTC. The full variable domain, rest sourced from reference TRBV9 and TRBJ2-1, is DSGVTQTPKHLITATGQRVTLRCSPRSGDLSVYWYQQSLDQGLQFLIQYYNGEERAKGNILERFSAQQFPDLHSELNLSSLELGDSALYFCASSDRSGKYNEQFFGPGTRLTVL.

This clone was detected a few times. The chain recombines TRBV6-5 with TRBJ1-2; D uncertain. The CDR3 sequence is 14 residues long. Germline CDR1 is MNHEY and CDR2 is SVGAGI. V shed 5 bases and J shed 4 bases, with 14 bases lying between them. The CDR3 DNA follows: TGTGCCAGCAGTGAATTCACGATGCCCTATGGCTACACCTTC. It yields the protein CASSEFTMPYGYTF.

The rearrangement links TRBV7-8 to TRBJ2-7; no definite D call. V lost 10 bases and J lost 2, with 3 bases in between. The germline V gene encodes CDR1 SGHVS and CDR2 FQNEAQ. This CDR3 has 9 amino acids. CDR3 bases: TGTGCCAACCCCTACGAGCAGTACTTC. Its protein is CANPYEQYF. Supplemented by reference TRBV7-8 and TRBJ2-7, the full variable domain reads GAGVSQSPRYKVAKRGQDVALRCDPISGHVSLFWYQQALGQGPEFLTYFQNEAQLDKSGLPSDRFFAERPEGSVSTLKIQRTQQEDSAVYLCANPYEQYFGPGTRLTVT.

The chain joins TRBV5-6 to TRBJ2-1; D possibly corresponds to TRBD1 (6 bases). Trimming took 5 bases from V and 6 from J, leaving 21 bases between them. The germline CDR1 and CDR2 sequences are SGHDT and YYEEEE. The length of the CDR3 is 16 residues. Here the CDR3 DNA reads TGTGCCAGCAGGGGACAAGGGGAGCCCTATGGCAATGAGCAGTTCTTC. Amino acid sequence: CASRGQGEPYGNEQFF.

This clone was seen only a few times. The DNA of the CDR3 is TGTGCCAGCTTGAGCGGTCCAGGGATAAGCACAGATACGCAGTATTTT. This sequence encodes CASLSGPGISTDTQYF. This sequence joins TRBV18 and TRBJ2-3; perhaps D is TRBD1 or TRBD2 (5 bases each). The CDR3 totals 16 residues. Germline CDR1 is KGHSH and CDR2 is LQKENI. V shed 7 bases and J shed 0 bases, with 17 bases lying between them. Full variable domain (missing parts from reference TRBV18 and TRBJ2-3): NAGVMQNPRHLVRRRGQEARLRCSPMKGHSHVYWYRQLPEEGLKFMVYLQKENIIDESGMPKERFSAEFPKEGPSILRIQQVVRGDSAAYFCASLSGPGISTDTQYFGPGTRLTVL.